Below are 3 T cell receptor beta chains sequenced from a single sample in a study of cytomegalovirus exposure and HLA in healthy donors (dated by TCRdb to the late 2010s). The library relied on the immunoSEQ multiplex PCR assay. For the multiplex PCR, a mixture combining 60 forward primers for TCR Vbeta segments and 13 reverse primers for TCR Jbeta segments was used. TCRdb mirrors the immuneACCESS table, restricted to in-frame sequences. Some clones are absent from its copies; in checked studies, under half trace to an unresolved V gene, and the reason for the others is unknown. Within this sample are 95,000 to 100,000 clones, with approximately 76% of them counted one time only. The ten largest clones add up to about 2% of the sample. Sequencing was done on a sample of PBMCs. The source of these receptors is a man aged 35 to 55 in good health and CMV-seronegative.

The chain has TRBV5-1 and TRBJ2-5, with a possible D match to TRBD2 (6 bases). V lost 4 bases to trimming and J lost 1 base, with 11 bases between them. The CDR3 covers 14 residues. CDR1 is SGHRS and CDR2 is YFSETQ in the germline V gene. The CDR3 nucleotides read TGCGCCAGCAGCCCGACCGGGGGCCAAGAGACCCAGTACTTC. Amino acid sequence: CASSPTGGQETQYF. Full variable domain (outside the CDR3, taken from reference TRBV5-1 and TRBJ2-5): KAGVTQTPRYLIKTRGQQVTLSCSPISGHRSVSWYQQTPGQGLQFLFEYFSETQRNKGNFPGRFSGRQFSNSRSEMNVSTLELGDSALYLCASSPTGGQETQYFGPGTRLLVL.

This clone turned up a few times. The V call is TRBV28, the J call TRBJ1-1; the D is unclear. The germline V and J ends were trimmed by 8 bases and 2 bases, with 15 bases remaining between them. This CDR3 is 14 amino acids long. CDR1 is MDHEN and CDR2 is SYDVKM in the germline V gene. The CDR3 coding sequence is TGTGCCAGCCTGAAGTCGGGAGGAAACACTGAAGCTTTCTTT. As protein: CASLKSGGNTEAFF.

The chain carries TRBV5-6 and TRBJ2-7, with TRBD1 matching over 7 bases. Germline V gives CDR1 SGHDT, CDR2 YYEEEE. Trimming removed 3 bases from V and 0 bases from J; junction bases left unmatched: 3. This CDR3 has 14 residues. The chain's CDR3 is CASSSGTDSYEQYF. The CDR3 DNA sequence: TGTGCCAGCAGCTCGGGGACAGACTCCTACGAGCAGTACTTC.